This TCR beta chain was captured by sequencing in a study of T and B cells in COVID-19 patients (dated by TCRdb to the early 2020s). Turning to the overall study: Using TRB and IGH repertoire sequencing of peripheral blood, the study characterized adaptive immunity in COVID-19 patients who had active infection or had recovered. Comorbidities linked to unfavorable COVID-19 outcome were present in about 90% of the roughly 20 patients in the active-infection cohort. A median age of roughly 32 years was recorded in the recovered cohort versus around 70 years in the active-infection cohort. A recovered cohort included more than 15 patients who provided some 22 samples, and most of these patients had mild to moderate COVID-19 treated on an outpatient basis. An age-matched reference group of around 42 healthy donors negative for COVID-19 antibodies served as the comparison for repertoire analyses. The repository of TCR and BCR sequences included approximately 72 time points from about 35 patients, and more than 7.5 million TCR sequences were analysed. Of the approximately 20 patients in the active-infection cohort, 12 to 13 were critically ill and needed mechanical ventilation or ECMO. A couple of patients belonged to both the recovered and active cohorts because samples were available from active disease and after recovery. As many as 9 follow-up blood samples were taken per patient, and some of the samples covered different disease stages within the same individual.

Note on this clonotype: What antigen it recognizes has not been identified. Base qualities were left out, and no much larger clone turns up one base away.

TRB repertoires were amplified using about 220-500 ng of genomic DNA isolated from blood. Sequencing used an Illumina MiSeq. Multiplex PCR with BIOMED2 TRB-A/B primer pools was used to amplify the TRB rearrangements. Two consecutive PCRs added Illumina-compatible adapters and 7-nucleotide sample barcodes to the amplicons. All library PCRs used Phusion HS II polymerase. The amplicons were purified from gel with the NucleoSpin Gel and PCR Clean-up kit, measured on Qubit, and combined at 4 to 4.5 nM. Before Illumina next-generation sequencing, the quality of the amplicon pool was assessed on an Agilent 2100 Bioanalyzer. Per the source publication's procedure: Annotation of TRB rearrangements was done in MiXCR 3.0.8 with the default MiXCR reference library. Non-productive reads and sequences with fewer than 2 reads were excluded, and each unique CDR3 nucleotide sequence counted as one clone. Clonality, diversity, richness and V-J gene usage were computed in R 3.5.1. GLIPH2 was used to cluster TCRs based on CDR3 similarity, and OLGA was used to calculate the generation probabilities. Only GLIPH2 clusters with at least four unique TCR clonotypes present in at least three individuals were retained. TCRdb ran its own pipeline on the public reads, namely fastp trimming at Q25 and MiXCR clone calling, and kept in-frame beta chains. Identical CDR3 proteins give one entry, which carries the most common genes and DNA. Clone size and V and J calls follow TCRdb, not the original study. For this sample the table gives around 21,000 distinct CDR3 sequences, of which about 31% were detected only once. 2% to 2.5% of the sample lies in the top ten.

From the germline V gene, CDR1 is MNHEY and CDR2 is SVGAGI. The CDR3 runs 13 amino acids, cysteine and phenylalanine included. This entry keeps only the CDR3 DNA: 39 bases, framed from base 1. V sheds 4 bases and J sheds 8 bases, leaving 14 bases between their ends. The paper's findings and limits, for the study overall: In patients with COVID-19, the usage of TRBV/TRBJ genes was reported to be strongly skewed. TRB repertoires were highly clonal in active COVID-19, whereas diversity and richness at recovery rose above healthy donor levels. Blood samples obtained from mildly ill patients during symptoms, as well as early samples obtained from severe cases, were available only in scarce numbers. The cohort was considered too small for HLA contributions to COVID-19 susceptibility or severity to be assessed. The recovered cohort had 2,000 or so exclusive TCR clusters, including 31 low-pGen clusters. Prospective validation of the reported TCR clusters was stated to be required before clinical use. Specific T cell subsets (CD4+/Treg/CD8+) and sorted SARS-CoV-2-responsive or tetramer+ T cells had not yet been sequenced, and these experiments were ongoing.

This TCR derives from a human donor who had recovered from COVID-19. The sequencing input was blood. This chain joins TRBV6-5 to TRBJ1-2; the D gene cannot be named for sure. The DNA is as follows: TGTGCCAGCAGTTCGACCTCTCGGGGAGGCTACACCTTC. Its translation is CASSSTSRGGYTF.